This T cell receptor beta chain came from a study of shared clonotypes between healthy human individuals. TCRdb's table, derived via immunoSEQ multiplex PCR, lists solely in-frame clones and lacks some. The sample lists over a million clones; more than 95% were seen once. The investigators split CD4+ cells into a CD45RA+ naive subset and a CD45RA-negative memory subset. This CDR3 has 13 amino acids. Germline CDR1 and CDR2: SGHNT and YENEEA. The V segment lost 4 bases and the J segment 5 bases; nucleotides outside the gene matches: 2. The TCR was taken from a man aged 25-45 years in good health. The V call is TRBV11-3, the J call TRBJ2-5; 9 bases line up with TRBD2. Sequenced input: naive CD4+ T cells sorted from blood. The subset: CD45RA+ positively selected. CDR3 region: CASSSTSGETQYF. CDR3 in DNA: TGTGCCAGCAGCTCCACTAGCGGGGAGACCCAGTACTTC.